These 4 T cell receptor beta chains came from one sample sequenced in a study of T cells in localized non-small cell lung cancer. Method: immunoSEQ multiplex PCR; TCRdb's copy keeps in-frame clones and lacks some. The profile shows 2,000 to 2,500 clones, about 40% of them singletons. Specimen: normal lung tissue next to the tumor, collected before any cancer treatment. Receptors were obtained from a man aged 40-75 years with stage II lung adenocarcinoma.

The chain recombines TRBV5-1 with TRBJ2-3; D is unclear. CDR3 length equals 15 residues. V was pared by 0 bases and J by 2 bases, with 10 bases between. Germline-derived CDR1 and CDR2 are SGHRS and YFSETQ. In DNA, the CDR3 is TGCGCCAGCAGCTTGGCGTCGGCCCTCACAGATACGCAGTATTTT. This codes for CASSLASALTDTQYF.

The chain combines TRBV28 with TRBJ2-7; D is unresolved. Germline CDR1 MDHEN, CDR2 SYDVKM. V was shortened by 2 bases and J by 6 bases, with 17 bases between the two germline ends. The CDR3 length is 15 residues. The CDR3: CASSLTLNALGEQYF. CDR3 nucleotide sequence: TGTGCCAGCAGTTTAACCCTAAATGCTTTGGGCGAGCAGTACTTC.

In this sample, this clone turned up a few times. The chain carries TRBV28 and TRBJ1-4, with a tentative D call TRBD1 (5 bases). From germline, CDR1 is MDHEN and CDR2 SYDVKM. Between the trimmed V and J ends, which lost 5 bases and 8 bases, there was a span of 18 bases. This CDR3 comprises 15 residues. DNA of the CDR3: TGTGCCAGCAGTGCCCCGGGGAAGGGGTGGGAAAAACTGTTTTTT. It encodes CASSAPGKGWEKLFF.

This clone has just a few counts. The V gene is TRBV11-3, the J gene TRBJ2-7; TRBD2 aligns across 7 bases. CDR1 is SGHNT, CDR2 YENEEA, per germline. This CDR3 region has 16 residues. Unmatched junction bases numbered 9, after V lost 4 bases and J lost 0 bases. The CDR3 coding sequence is TGTGCCAGCAGCTACCCCACCGGCGGGGGCTCCTACGAGCAGTACTTC. It translates to CASSYPTGGGSYEQYF.